This note documents a single T cell receptor beta chain sequence. This entry is derived from a study of blood T cell repertoires in COVID-19. For the study at large: PBMCs, B-cell-depleted T cells, or T cells were the source of the cDNA or gDNA that made up the material.

Libraries were prepared by immunoSEQ multiplex PCR; TCRdb keeps only in-frame clonotypes and omits some of them. The table lists roughly 520,000 clones, roughly 90% of them singletons, with approximately 2% in the top ten. The sample taken for sequencing was PBMCs or T cells enriched from blood (not recorded which). The sequence was obtained from a woman in her thirties or forties who had recovered from COVID-19.

CDR3: CASSPSSGLGGYEQYF. CDR3 bases: TGTGCCAGCAGTCCGTCGAGCGGGCTGGGCGGGTACGAGCAGTACTTC. J is TRBJ2-7 and V is TRBV6-2 or TRBV6-3; tentative D call: TRBD2 (6 bases). Trimming removed 5 bases at V and 4 bases at J, with 21 bases between. CDR1 is MNHEY and CDR2 is SVGEGT in the germline V gene. The CDR3 has 16 amino acids.